These 2 T cell receptor beta chains came from one sample sequenced in a study of cytomegalovirus exposure and HLA in healthy donors. The data were produced by immunoSEQ multiplex PCR, yet TCRdb's version contains in-frame clones alone and is incomplete. The sample holds about 160,000 clones; 90% to 97% are singletons and the top ten take approximately 0.82%. The sequenced material came from PBMCs. The receptors were sampled from a woman under 30 in good health and CMV-seronegative.

The rearrangement uses TRBV15 and TRBJ2-3; 9 bases fit TRBD1. Trimming at V came to 0 bases and at J to 4 bases, leaving 11 bases not matched to a gene. Germline lookup yields CDR1 LNHNV and CDR2 YYDKDF (reference sequence). This CDR3 contains 18 residues. CDR3 region: CATSRDPLRDRASDTQYF. The CDR3 bases are TGTGCCACCAGCAGAGACCCTTTGCGGGACAGGGCATCAGATACGCAGTATTTT.

This chain uses TRBV5-6 with TRBJ1-3, with D unresolved. Germline CDR1 and CDR2: SGHDT and YYEEEE. This CDR3 spans 17 amino acids. V gave up 4 bases and J gave up 2 bases, with 19 bases separating them. CDR3 amino acids: CASSPMFAVGAGNTIYF. CDR3 sequence (DNA): TGTGCCAGCAGCCCAATGTTCGCCGTCGGTGCTGGAAACACCATATATTTT.